This T cell receptor (beta chain) comes out of a study of cytomegalovirus exposure and HLA in healthy donors. Repertoires were generated with immunoSEQ multiplex PCR, while TCRdb's copy carries only in-frame clones and drops some. This sample has approximately 170,000 clones; around four fifths occur once, and the top ten carry around 2.4%. Sequencing used PBMCs. This receptor was identified in a man aged 25 to 40 in good health and CMV-seropositive.

CDR3 DNA: TGTGCCAGCAGTTCCGGGGGTACGGCCAAAAACATTCAGTACTTC. It encodes CASSSGGTAKNIQYF. The V call is TRBV6-5, the J call TRBJ2-4; a weak D match, TRBD2 (6 bases). The germline V and J ends were trimmed by 4 bases and 1 base, with 11 bases remaining between them. Germline V gives CDR1 MNHEY, CDR2 SVGAGI. CDR3 size: 15 residues.